The source of this T cell receptor (beta chain) is a study of blood T cell repertoires in COVID-19. Study-wide context: Samples of COVID-19 (acute and convalescent) were obtained from the United States, Italy and Spain. The cDNA or gDNA used as material had been derived from T cells, B-cell-depleted T cells, or PBMCs.

This clone was counted between two and nine times. Per the study methods: Nucleated cell number was recorded as an estimate derived from reference gene primer amplification. Profiled with immunoSEQ multiplex PCR; TCRdb holds only in-frame clones, not every one. The V and J calls and clone size are taken from that table; D and trimming were inferred from the DNA. The sample includes some 30,000 clones, 70% to 85% seen only once; the top ten take 10% to 15%. Germline V gives CDR1 MNHEY, CDR2 SVGAGI. This CDR3 comprises 13 residues. J was trimmed by 8 bases and V by 6 bases; bases with no gene match: 7. The sequencing input was peripheral blood. This receptor was taken from a human donor in a cohort sampled during active COVID-19. The chain is built from TRBV6-5 and TRBJ1-2; 9 bases are a match to TRBD1. This chain's CDR3 is CASRSDRGRGYTF. The CDR3 region has the DNA TGTGCCAGCAGATCGGACAGGGGTAGAGGCTACACCTTC.